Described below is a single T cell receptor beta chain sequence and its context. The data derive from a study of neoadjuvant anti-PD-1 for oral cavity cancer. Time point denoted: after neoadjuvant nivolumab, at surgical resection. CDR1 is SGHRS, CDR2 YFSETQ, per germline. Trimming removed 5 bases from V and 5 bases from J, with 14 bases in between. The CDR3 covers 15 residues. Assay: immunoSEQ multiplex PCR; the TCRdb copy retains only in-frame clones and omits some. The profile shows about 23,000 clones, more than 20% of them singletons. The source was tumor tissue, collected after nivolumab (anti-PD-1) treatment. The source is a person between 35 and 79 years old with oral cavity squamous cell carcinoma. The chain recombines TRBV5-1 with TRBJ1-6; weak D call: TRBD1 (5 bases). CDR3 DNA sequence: TGCGCCAGCAGTTTTTTTCAGGGTGATAATTCACCCCTCCACTTT. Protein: CASSFFQGDNSPLHF.